The 23 T cell receptor beta chains below come from one sample, sequenced in a study of regulatory T cells in long-lasting Graves disease. To make TCR beta libraries, researchers used iRepertoire HTBI primers and Arm-PCR of CDR3 regions. TCRdb re-called the multiplex PCR reads with MiXCR, one entry per CDR3 protein. The repertoire includes roughly 360,000 distinct CDR3 sequences, over 9.5% of them detected once, and over 15% sits in the top ten. As to time point: newly diagnosed GD, antithyroid drugs for less than 3 months. The TCR library was made from RNA extracted from PBMCs. The same sample was also used in a study of T cells in Graves' hyperthyroidism and ophthalmopathy.

The specimen comprised peripheral blood mononuclear cells (PBMCs), sampled at new diagnosis, from a patient treated with antithyroid drugs. These TCRs come from a woman between 18 and 29 years old with Graves disease.

This clonotype was counted many times. The rearrangement joins TRBV11-1 to TRBJ1-2; the D is unclear. V was pared by 1 base and J by 3 bases, with 9 bases between. Germline V gene sequence: CDR1 SGHAT, CDR2 FQDESV (reference sequence). This CDR3 contains 14 residues. The CDR3 region has the DNA TGTGCCAGCAGCTTAGGCAGATCCCACTATGGCTACACCTTC. Its translation is CASSLGRSHYGYTF.

This clonotype was observed many times. The V and J genes are TRBV29-1 and TRBJ2-5; 15 nucleotides align to TRBD2. From germline, CDR1 is SQVTM and CDR2 ANQGSEA. With 0 bases clipped from V and 2 bases from J, the junction kept 4 bases outside the gene matches. This CDR3 has 17 residues. For the CDR3, the DNA is TGCAGCGTTGAAGATGGGACTAGCGGGAGGCCGCAAGAGACCCAGTACTTC. Translating it yields CSVEDGTSGRPQETQYF.

This clonotype was picked up a small number of times. The CDR3 sequence is CATSGTSGVRNEQFF. The CDR3 DNA reads TGTGCCACCAGCGGGACTAGCGGGGTGAGGAATGAGCAGTTCTTC. The chain employs TRBV15 and TRBJ2-1, with 13 bases aligning to TRBD2. From germline, CDR1 is LNHNV and CDR2 YYDKDF (reference sequence). The CDR3 has 15 amino acids. Germline trimming cut 5 bases from V and 7 bases from J; bases unmatched to any gene: 5.

The chain links TRBV6-4 to TRBJ1-5; D not certain. V was clipped by 5 bases and J by 5 bases, with 13 bases between them. CDR3 length: 14 amino acids. CDR1 MRHNA and CDR2 SNTAGT come from the germline V gene. The CDR3, as DNA: TGTGCCAGCAGTACGCGATACGGGGATCAGCCCCAGCATTTT. It specifies CASSTRYGDQPQHF.

This clonotype was seen at least ten times. The rearrangement uses TRBV11-2 and TRBJ2-7; a possible D gene is TRBD1 (6 bases). Germline values: CDR1 SGHAT, CDR2 FQNNGV. Trimming shortened V by 5 bases and J by 7 bases, and 21 bases separated the two germline ends. The CDR3 contains 15 residues. CDR3 amino acids: CASSHIGQPLGEQYF. The CDR3 DNA follows: TGTGCCAGCAGCCACATAGGACAGCCCCTTGGGGAGCAGTACTTC.

This clonotype has ten or more counts. The rearrangement links TRBV27 to TRBJ2-3, with 11 positions matching TRBD2. The CDR3 covers 15 residues. Germline V CDR1 and CDR2: MNHEY, SMNVEV (reference sequence). The J segment lost 7 bases and the V segment lost 3 bases, leaving 6 bases of the junction unmatched. This CDR3 reads CASSLLAGGKYTQYF. CDR3 DNA sequence: TGTGCCAGCAGTTTGCTAGCGGGGGGAAAATATACGCAGTATTTT.

This clonotype has at least ten counts. V is TRBV12-3 or TRBV12-4 and J is TRBJ2-1, with 15 bases identical to TRBD2. The CDR3 has 16 residues. V trimming: 6 bases; J trimming: 10 bases; junction bases outside the gene matches: 10. CDR3: CASSPGLAGGGWEQFF. DNA of the CDR3: TGTGCCAGCAGCCCCGGACTAGCGGGAGGGGGGTGGGAGCAGTTCTTC.

The V call is TRBV20-1, the J call TRBJ2-7; perhaps TRBD2 as D (5 bases). CDR1 and CDR2 (germline): DFQATT, SNEGSKA (reference sequence). V was pared by 0 bases and J by 5 bases, with 14 bases between. The CDR3 is 14 residues long. The CDR3 sequence is CSARDALGGDEQYF. DNA of the CDR3: TGCAGTGCTAGAGATGCCCTCGGAGGAGACGAGCAGTACTTC.

This sequence joins TRBV5-1 and TRBJ2-6; D is tentatively TRBD1 or TRBD2 (5 bases each). Germline-derived CDR1 and CDR2 are SGHRS and YFSETQ. Trimming removed 1 base at V and 1 base at J, with 6 bases between. The CDR3 is 15 residues long. CDR3: CASSLWGSGANVLTF. Here the CDR3 DNA reads TGCGCCAGCAGCTTGTGGGGGTCTGGGGCCAACGTCCTGACTTTC.

This clonotype was detected ten times or more. This chain connects TRBV7-9 to TRBJ2-1; 9 nucleotides agree with TRBD2. V dropped 5 bases and J dropped 8; count of bases not matched to a gene: 10. CDR1 SEHNR and CDR2 FQNEAQ come from the germline V gene (reference sequence). The CDR3 runs 15 residues. The CDR3, as DNA: TGTGCCAGCAGCCCTAGCGGGATTGGCTTCCATGAGCAGTTCTTC. Encoded protein: CASSPSGIGFHEQFF.

This clonotype was counted many times. This chain connects TRBV27 to TRBJ2-3; TRBD1 matches at 8 bases. Germline assignment: CDR1 MNHEY and CDR2 SMNVEV (reference sequence). CDR3 length: 14 amino acids. Trimming took 8 bases from V and 2 from J; bases not matched to a gene: 6. As DNA, the CDR3 is TGTGCCAGCGGTCGGACAGGGATCACAGATACGCAGTATTTT. Its protein product is CASGRTGITDTQYF.

The V call is TRBV25-1, the J call TRBJ1-2, with a tentative D call TRBD1 (6 bases). This CDR3 is built from 14 residues. The V end was cut by 4 bases, the J end by 8 bases, with 17 bases between. Germline V gene lookup returns CDR1 MGHDK and CDR2 SYGVNS. CDR3 sequence (DNA): TGTGCCAGCAGTGCCCCCGGGGGCCCCCTCGGCTACACCTTC. Amino acid sequence: CASSAPGGPLGYTF.

This clonotype was recorded many times. J is TRBJ1-1 and V is TRBV9; D is possibly TRBD1 (6 bases). V was trimmed by 3 bases and J by 1 base, leaving 10 bases between them. This CDR3 spans 14 amino acids. Germline assignment: CDR1 SGDLS and CDR2 YYNGEE. The CDR3 sequence is CASSETGPNTEAFF. Here the CDR3 DNA reads TGTGCCAGCAGCGAGACAGGACCGAACACTGAAGCTTTCTTT.

This clonotype was picked up many times. The chain uses TRBV6-1 and TRBJ1-1, with D hard to call. The CDR3 is made up of 16 amino acids. V gave up 7 bases and J gave up 0 bases, with 18 bases separating them. Germline V gives CDR1 MNHNS, CDR2 SASEGT. The CDR3 loop is CASTQIAGRVNTEAFF. The CDR3 DNA follows: TGTGCCAGCACCCAAATTGCCGGGCGGGTGAACACTGAAGCTTTCTTT.

The table lists this clonotype with a few counts. At one of its ends the junction is not consistent with the germline gene, which may arise from a read error. The chain uses TRBV24-1 and TRBJ2-5; a possible D gene is TRBD2 (5 bases). The CDR3 contains 13 residues. Per the germline V gene, CDR1 is KGHDR and CDR2 is SFDVKD. CDR3 residues: CVTSDGGSETQYF. The CDR3 DNA follows: TGTGTCACCAGTGATGGTGGGAGTGAGACCCAGTACTTC.

This clonotype came up a few times. Germline and junction disagree at one end, which may indicate a read error. The chain carries TRBV7-2 and TRBJ2-3, with 14 positions matching TRBD2. CDR1 is SGHTA and CDR2 is FQGNSA in the germline V gene. This CDR3 spans 16 amino acids. The CDR3 region is CASSSGTSGRIDTQYF. The CDR3 bases are TGCGCCAGCAGCTCTGGGACTAGCGGGAGAATAGATACGCAGTATTTT.

This chain joins TRBV12-5 and TRBJ1-5; no firm D call. CDR1 and CDR2 (germline): LGHNT, FRNRAP. Deletions cut 7 bases from V and 9 bases from J, with 13 bases between. This CDR3 comprises 12 residues. CDR3 sequence: CASARVDGPQHF. The CDR3 bases are TGTGCTAGTGCCCGGGTAGACGGGCCCCAGCATTTT.

This clonotype turned up a few times. The rearrangement joins TRBV4-1 to TRBJ1-6; a possible D gene is TRBD1 (5 bases). Germline CDR1 reads MGHRA; CDR2 reads YSYEKL. The CDR3 spans 14 residues. V lost 0 bases to trimming and J lost 10 bases, with 10 bases between them. The CDR3 protein is CASSQDFPGSPLHF. CDR3 sequence (DNA): TGCGCCAGCAGCCAAGATTTCCCAGGGTCACCCCTCCACTTT.

In this sample, this clonotype turned up many times. The chain links TRBV20-1 to TRBJ1-1, with 8 bases aligning to TRBD1. The CDR3 consists of 15 residues. The trim removed 4 bases at V and 5 bases at J, leaving 12 bases unmatched. The germline V gene encodes CDR1 DFQATT and CDR2 SNEGSKA (reference sequence). The CDR3 DNA reads TGCAGTGCTACAACCCGGCACAGGGGGGGGACTGAAGCTTTCTTT. Translating gives CSATTRHRGGTEAFF.

This clonotype was recorded at least ten times. The chain carries TRBV18 and TRBJ2-1; D gene unclear. CDR3 length equals 15 residues. Trimming removed 3 bases at V and 0 bases at J, with 9 bases between. Looked up from germline, CDR1 is KGHSH and CDR2 is LQKENI. CDR3 nucleotide sequence: TGTGCCAGCTCACCTAGGGTAGTCTCCTACAATGAGCAGTTCTTC. This codes for CASSPRVVSYNEQFF.

This clonotype was observed at least ten times. The chain joins TRBV28 to TRBJ1-4; D gene uncertain. Germline loops: CDR1 MDHEN, CDR2 SYDVKM. This CDR3 has 15 amino acids. V lost 6 bases and J 4 bases, leaving 15 bases between the germline ends. The CDR3 region is CASRPLQIRNEKLFF. The CDR3 DNA sequence: TGTGCCAGCAGGCCCCTACAGATCCGTAATGAAAAACTGTTTTTT.

There are a few counts of this clonotype. The CDR3 sequence: CASSGLGLAGAARSTDTQYF. Written as DNA, the CDR3 is TGTGCCAGCAGCGGCCTCGGACTAGCGGGAGCCGCCCGGAGCACAGATACGCAGTATTTT. This sequence joins TRBV9 and TRBJ2-3, with 13 bases fitting TRBD2. J was trimmed by 0 bases and V by 3 bases; bases with no gene match: 13. CDR3 length: 20 residues. CDR1 SGDLS and CDR2 YYNGEE come from the germline V gene.

This clonotype occurred many times. This chain connects TRBV5-1 to TRBJ2-1, with 13 positions matching TRBD2. CDR3 length equals 19 residues. CDR1 is SGHRS and CDR2 is YFSETQ in the germline V gene. Trimming cost V 5 bases and J 0 bases; bases outside gene matches: 11. CDR3 in DNA: TGCGCCAGCAGGATGGGACTAGCGGGGAGCGGTAGCTCCTACAATGAGCAGTTCTTC. Its protein product is CASRMGLAGSGSSYNEQFF. Supplemented by reference TRBV5-1 and TRBJ2-1, the full variable domain reads KAGVTQTPRYLIKTRGQQVTLSCSPISGHRSVSWYQQTPGQGLQFLFEYFSETQRNKGNFPGRFSGRQFSNSRSEMNVSTLELGDSALYLCASRMGLAGSGSSYNEQFFGPGTRLTVL.